This TCR beta chain was recovered during a study of blood T cell repertoires in COVID-19. On the study more broadly: Italy, Spain and the United States were the sources of the convalescent and acute COVID-19 samples. T cells, B-cell-depleted T cells, or PBMCs provided the cDNA or gDNA that served as material.

The V gene's germline CDR1 is MNHNY and CDR2 SVGAGI (reference sequence). With 4 bases removed from V and 0 bases from J, the gap between germline ends came to 13 bases. The CDR3 loop spans 16 amino acids. In the original analysis: Cell counts per sample came from amplifying reference gene primers. The assay was immunoSEQ multiplex PCR, and TCRdb's table has in-frame clones only and misses some. D and trimming come from the DNA, and the V and J calls and clone size come from that table. This table has fewer than 250,000 clones, 70% to 90% appearing once. The V call is TRBV6-6, the J call TRBJ1-5, with TRBD1 as a possible D gene (5 bases). The TCR comes from a woman aged 70-85 years with active or convalescent COVID-19. The sequencing sample was made of peripheral blood. CDR3 DNA: TGTGCCAGCAGTTCTCGGGGGGGACTTAGCAATCAGCCCCAGCATTTT. This codes for CASSSRGGLSNQPQHF.